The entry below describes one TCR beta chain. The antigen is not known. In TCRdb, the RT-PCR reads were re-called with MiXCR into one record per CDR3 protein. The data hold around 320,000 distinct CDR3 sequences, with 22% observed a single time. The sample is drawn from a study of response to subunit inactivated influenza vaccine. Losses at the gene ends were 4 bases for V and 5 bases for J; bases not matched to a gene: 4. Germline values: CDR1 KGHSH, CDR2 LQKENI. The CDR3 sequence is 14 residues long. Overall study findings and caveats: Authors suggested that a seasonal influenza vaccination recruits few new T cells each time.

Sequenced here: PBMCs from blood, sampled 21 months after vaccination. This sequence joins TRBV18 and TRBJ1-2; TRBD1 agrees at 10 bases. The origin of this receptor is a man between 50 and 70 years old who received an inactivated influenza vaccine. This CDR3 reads CASSLGQGEYGYTF. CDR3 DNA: TGTGCCAGCTCACTCGGACAGGGGGAATATGGCTACACCTTC.